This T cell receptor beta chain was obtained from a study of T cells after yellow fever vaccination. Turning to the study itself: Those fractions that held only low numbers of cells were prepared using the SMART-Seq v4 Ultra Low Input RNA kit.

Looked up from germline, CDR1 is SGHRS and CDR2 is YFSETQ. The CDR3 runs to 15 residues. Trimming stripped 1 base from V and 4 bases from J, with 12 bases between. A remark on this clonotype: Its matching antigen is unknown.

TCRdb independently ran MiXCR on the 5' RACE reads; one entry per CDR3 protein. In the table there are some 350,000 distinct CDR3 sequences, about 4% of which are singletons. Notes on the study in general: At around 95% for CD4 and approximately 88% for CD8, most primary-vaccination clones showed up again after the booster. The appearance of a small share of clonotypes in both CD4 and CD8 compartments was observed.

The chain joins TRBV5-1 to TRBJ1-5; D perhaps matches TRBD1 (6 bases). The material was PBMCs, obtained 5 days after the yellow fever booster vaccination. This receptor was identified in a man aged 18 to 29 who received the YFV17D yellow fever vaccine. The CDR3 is CASSLMAGENQPQHF. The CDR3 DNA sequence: TGCGCCAGCAGCTTGATGGCAGGGGAAAATCAGCCCCAGCATTTT.